Shown below are 29 T cell receptor beta chains from a single sample sequenced in a study of T-cell memory formation after mild COVID-19. In TCRdb, the 5' RACE reads were re-called with MiXCR into one record per CDR3 protein. The table lists 540,000 or so distinct CDR3 sequences, around 21% of them singletons. Source material: PBMCs or a T cell subset sorted from them (not recorded which). These receptors all come from an adult woman who had mild COVID-19 (a few samples of this study predate the infection). Cell type and time point are not known.

This clonotype was seen only a few times. V usage is TRBV5-6 and J usage is TRBJ2-1; D gene uncertain. This CDR3 is 15 amino acids long. Germline V gene sequence: CDR1 SGHDT, CDR2 YYEEEE. The ends were cut back, 4 bases at V and 5 bases at J, with 16 bases in the middle. CDR3 region: CASSVPRFPNNEQFF. As DNA, the CDR3 is TGTGCCAGCAGCGTTCCTCGGTTCCCTAACAATGAGCAGTTCTTC.

The V call is TRBV11-2, the J call TRBJ1-2; D unclear. Germline assignment: CDR1 SGHAT and CDR2 FQNNGV. Trimming took off 2 bases at V and 5 bases at J, with 12 bases between the two ends. The CDR3 length is 14 residues. This CDR3 is CASSLNGNRYGYTF. The CDR3 DNA sequence: TGTGCCAGCAGCTTAAATGGGAATAGGTATGGCTACACCTTC.

V usage is TRBV20-1 and J usage is TRBJ2-7; tentatively, D is TRBD1 (5 bases). The V end lost 2 bases, the J end lost 3 bases, and 14 bases lay between the germline ends. Germline lookup yields CDR1 DFQATT and CDR2 SNEGSKA (reference sequence). The CDR3 is made up of 14 amino acids. The CDR3 DNA follows: TGCAGTGCTAGAAAGCCAGGGTACGACTACGAGCAGTACTTC. This translates into CSARKPGYDYEQYF.

The chain joins TRBV5-6 to TRBJ1-5, with no clear D. The V gene lost 2 bases and the J gene lost 5 bases, with 11 bases spanning the gap. The CDR3 totals 14 residues. Germline assignment: CDR1 SGHDT and CDR2 YYEEEE. CDR3 coding DNA: TGTGCCAGCAGCTTAAACGGGCAGGATCAGCCCCAGCATTTT. Protein: CASSLNGQDQPQHF.

This sequence joins TRBV6-5 and TRBJ2-3; 8 nucleotides align to TRBD2. The length of the CDR3 is 15 residues. The junction had 6 bases not matched to a gene; V was cut back by 7 bases and J by 0 bases. CDR1 and CDR2 (germline): MNHEY, SVGAGI. The CDR3 nucleotides read TGTGCCAGCACCACGACTAGCGCCAGCACAGATACGCAGTATTTT. Encoded protein: CASTTTSASTDTQYF.

This clonotype was seen more than once but under ten times. V gene TRBV24-1 combines with J gene TRBJ2-7; 9 bases match TRBD1. Trimming took 2 bases from V and 2 from J; bases not matched to a gene: 6. The CDR3 consists of 16 residues. Germline assignment: CDR1 KGHDR and CDR2 SFDVKD. CDR3 DNA: TGTGCCACCAGTGATTCAAGGACAGGGGACCCCTACGAGCAGTACTTC. Its protein is CATSDSRTGDPYEQYF.

This clonotype was counted between two and nine times. The J gene is TRBJ1-5, the V gene TRBV10-3, with a weak D call TRBD1 (5 bases). CDR3 length: 14 residues. V lost 2 bases and J lost 4, with 9 bases in between. In germline, CDR1 is ENHRY, CDR2 SYGVKD. For the CDR3, the DNA is TGTGCCATCAGTGAGATCGGGGGGAATCAGCCCCAGCATTTT. This gives the protein CAISEIGGNQPQHF.

This chain joins TRBV24-1 and TRBJ2-1; TRBD2 aligns across 11 bases. J gave up 7 bases and V 5 bases, and 3 bases lay outside the gene matches. Germline CDR1 KGHDR, CDR2 SFDVKD. The CDR3 is 14 residues long. CDR3 protein: CATSVPSGRNEQFF. The CDR3 DNA sequence: TGTGCCACCAGTGTACCTAGCGGGAGGAATGAGCAGTTCTTC.

V usage is TRBV4-1 and J usage is TRBJ2-7; D perhaps matches TRBD1 (5 bases). Trimming shortened V by 5 bases and J by 2 bases, and 16 bases separated the two germline ends. CDR3 length equals 15 residues. CDR1 and CDR2 from the germline V gene are MGHRA and YSYEKL. In DNA form, the CDR3 reads TGCGCCAGCAGCGAAACCGCAGGGAATACCTACGAGCAGTACTTC. Its translation is CASSETAGNTYEQYF.

In regard to this clonotype: No conserved phenylalanine or tryptophan is present at the end of the CDR3, so a read error is the likely explanation. The limits of the CDR3 on the DNA are not certain, so only TCRdb's listed CDR3 is given. This rearrangement joins TRBV7-3 to TRBJ2-7; the table names TRBD1, a call not compared with the DNA. CDR1 SGHTA and CDR2 FQGTGA come from the germline V gene. The CDR3 comprises 9 residues, both ends counted. The CDR3 protein is CASSYRYPL.

This clonotype was counted a few times. The chain carries TRBV7-6 and TRBJ2-5; possible D gene TRBD1, 6 bases. From germline, CDR1 is SGHVS and CDR2 FNYEAQ. This CDR3 contains 15 residues. Trimming shortened V by 2 bases and J by 4 bases, and 14 bases separated the two germline ends. The DNA for the CDR3 is TGTGCCAGCAGCTTATTGGGTCAGGGGTCAGAGACCCAGTACTTC. This translates into CASSLLGQGSETQYF.

The J gene is TRBJ1-4, the V gene TRBV4-2, with 9 bases lining up with TRBD1. CDR3 size: 15 residues. V was clipped by 3 bases and J by 7 bases; unmatched bases: 6. Germline lookup yields CDR1 LGHNA and CDR2 YNFKEQ. The DNA of the CDR3 is TGTGCCAGCAGCCACCCCGGGACAGGGAGTGAAAAACTGTTTTTT. Protein: CASSHPGTGSEKLFF.

Many counts were recorded for this clonotype. The chain is built from TRBV12-3 or TRBV12-4 and TRBJ2-7; 7 bases fit TRBD2. V shed 3 bases and J 3 bases; nucleotides not matched to a gene: 5. The length of the CDR3 is 14 residues. This CDR3 reads CASSFGSSGYEQYF. In DNA, the CDR3 is TGTGCCAGCAGTTTTGGATCTAGCGGCTACGAGCAGTACTTC.

The rearrangement joins TRBV11-2 to TRBJ1-2, with a weak D call TRBD1 (6 bases). V lost 3 bases, J lost 2 bases, and 16 bases lay in between. The CDR3 is 16 amino acids. From germline, CDR1 is SGHAT and CDR2 FQNNGV. The CDR3 reads CASSFWIGQTNYGYTF. The CDR3 DNA follows: TGTGCCAGCAGCTTCTGGATAGGACAGACCAACTATGGCTACACCTTC.

The genes are TRBV19 and TRBJ1-5; D not resolved. Trimming took off 0 bases at V and 0 bases at J, with 9 bases between the two ends. The CDR3 spans 16 residues. Germline V gene lookup returns CDR1 LNHDA and CDR2 SQIVND (reference sequence). CDR3 nucleotide sequence: TGTGCCAGTAGTATAGACCCAACCCTTAGCAATCAGCCCCAGCATTTT. It encodes CASSIDPTLSNQPQHF.

This clonotype was found a few times. The J gene is TRBJ2-5, the V gene TRBV5-1; 8 nucleotides agree with TRBD2. The CDR3 is 17 residues long. Trimming took 4 bases from V and 3 from J; bases not matched to a gene: 14. The germline V gene has CDR1 SGHRS and CDR2 YFSETQ. CDR3 in DNA: TGCGCCAGCAGCCATGGGCCGGGACTAGTGGCAGAAGAGACCCAGTACTTC. Its translation: CASSHGPGLVAEETQYF.

This chain connects TRBV7-8 to TRBJ2-7, with D possibly being TRBD1 (5 bases). Germline loops: CDR1 SGHVS, CDR2 FQNEAQ. The V and J ends lost 5 bases and 2 bases respectively, with 22 bases between them. The CDR3 runs 17 residues. The CDR3 sequence: CASSQIPRPQGPYEQYF. In DNA form, the CDR3 reads TGTGCCAGCAGCCAGATTCCCCGTCCTCAGGGCCCCTACGAGCAGTACTTC.

This clonotype was detected a few times. This sequence joins TRBV3-1 and TRBJ2-7, with TRBD1 matching 10 bases. Trimming removed 4 bases from V and 5 bases from J; junction bases left unmatched: 8. The CDR3 spans 15 residues. Per germline, CDR1 LGHDT and CDR2 YNNKEL (reference sequence). DNA for the CDR3: TGTGCCAGCAGCCTCGTGGGGACAGGGGTGCACGAGCAGTACTTC. This translates into CASSLVGTGVHEQYF.

The rearrangement uses TRBV5-1 and TRBJ1-1; D may be TRBD1 (5 bases). CDR1 and CDR2 from the germline V gene are SGHRS and YFSETQ. Trimming pared 0 bases from V and 6 bases from J, leaving 12 bases between. The CDR3 is made up of 14 amino acids. The CDR3 region has the DNA TGCGCCAGCAGCTTGGATCAGGGTGCTCCTGAAGCTTTCTTT. Its translation: CASSLDQGAPEAFF.

On this clonotype itself: A much larger clone differs from this one at a single base, so this may be a read error. The V and J genes are TRBV4-2 and TRBJ2-5, with D maybe TRBD2 (5 bases). The CDR3 contains 18 residues. CDR1 is LGHNA, CDR2 YNFKEQ, per germline. V was shortened by 0 bases and J by 4 bases, with 21 bases between the two germline ends. CDR3 region: CASSQDSLPGYRGETQYF. As DNA, the CDR3 is TGTGCCAGCAGCCAAGATAGCCTTCCGGGGTATCGGGGAGAGACCCAGTACTTC.

J is TRBJ2-2 and V is TRBV24-1; D is undetermined. The CDR3 is made up of 17 amino acids. From germline, CDR1 is KGHDR and CDR2 SFDVKD. Trimming shortened V by 3 bases and J by 2 bases, and 15 bases separated the two germline ends. The CDR3 DNA follows: TGTGCCACCAGTGATGCCGGACCTAAAGATAACACCGGGGAGCTGTTTTTT. Protein product: CATSDAGPKDNTGELFF.

This clonotype was detected only a few times. The chain links TRBV2 to TRBJ2-7; D not certain. Trimming cost V 1 base and J 1 base, with 11 bases left between them. The germline V gene has CDR1 SNHLY and CDR2 FYNNEI. This CDR3 is built from 15 residues. The CDR3 DNA sequence: TGTGCCAGCAGTGAAGGGGCAGCCTTTTCCTACGAGCAGTACTTC. As protein: CASSEGAAFSYEQYF.

This clonotype was counted only a few times. CDR3 nucleotide sequence: TGTGCCAGCAGTGGTTCTGATACGGGACAGGGGTCCTACGAGCAGTACTTC. Its translation is CASSGSDTGQGSYEQYF. The gene calls are TRBV6-4 and TRBJ2-7; 10 bases fit TRBD1. The CDR3 contains 17 residues. The J segment lost 1 base and the V segment lost 4 bases, leaving 10 bases of the junction unmatched. Germline CDR1 reads MRHNA; CDR2 reads SNTAGT.

This clonotype was counted only a few times. This chain links TRBV29-1 with TRBJ2-1, with unresolved D. The CDR3 runs 13 residues. Trimming cost V 8 bases and J 8 bases, with 19 bases left between them. CDR1 SQVTM and CDR2 ANQGSEA come from the germline V gene. This CDR3 is CSLYSNWQDEQFF. CDR3 nucleotide sequence: TGCAGCTTATACTCTAATTGGCAGGATGAGCAGTTCTTC.

This clonotype has just a few counts. The chain joins TRBV5-1 to TRBJ2-1, with 9 bases aligning to TRBD1. Germline-derived CDR1 and CDR2 are SGHRS and YFSETQ. The CDR3 loop spans 15 amino acids. The V segment lost 4 bases and the J segment 9 bases; nucleotides outside the gene matches: 11. Here the CDR3 reads CASSLRQGEGSEQFF. In DNA form, the CDR3 reads TGCGCCAGCAGCCTTAGACAGGGGGAAGGTAGTGAGCAGTTCTTC.

The gene calls are TRBV2 and TRBJ1-1; 7 nucleotides agree with TRBD1. This CDR3 has 15 amino acids. The germline V gene has CDR1 SNHLY and CDR2 FYNNEI. V was clipped by 3 bases and J by 6 bases; unmatched bases: 10. Here the CDR3 DNA reads TGTGCCAGCAGTGACCCGTCTGGACAGGCACCTGAAGCTTTCTTT. Translated: CASSDPSGQAPEAFF.

This clonotype was counted a few times. This chain links TRBV5-1 with TRBJ2-1, with D tentatively TRBD2 (6 bases). The V end was cut by 0 bases, the J end by 6 bases, with 7 bases between. CDR1 is SGHRS and CDR2 is YFSETQ in the germline V gene. The CDR3 is made up of 13 amino acids. The CDR3 DNA follows: TGCGCCAGCAGCTTGGGGGACTTCAATGAGCAGTTCTTC. This gives the protein CASSLGDFNEQFF.

The V and J genes are TRBV7-6 and TRBJ2-1, with 7 bases that match TRBD1. Trimming at V came to 5 bases and at J to 4 bases, leaving 14 bases not matched to a gene. The CDR3 is 17 amino acids. CDR1 SGHVS and CDR2 FNYEAQ come from the germline V gene. The CDR3 reads CASSPPGDSPRYNEQFF. In nucleotides, the CDR3 is TGTGCCAGCAGCCCCCCCGGGGACAGCCCAAGGTACAATGAGCAGTTCTTC.

The chain carries TRBV11-2 and TRBJ2-1; 7 nucleotides agree with TRBD2. CDR1 SGHAT and CDR2 FQNNGV come from the germline V gene. With 2 bases clipped from V and 7 bases from J, the junction kept 8 bases outside the gene matches. CDR3 length equals 15 residues. The CDR3 DNA reads TGTGCCAGCAGCTTAATGGCGGGAGAATGGAATGAGCAGTTCTTC. Translating it yields CASSLMAGEWNEQFF. The full variable domain, rest sourced from reference TRBV11-2 and TRBJ2-1, is EAGVAQSPRYKIIEKRQSVAFWCNPISGHATLYWYQQILGQGPKLLIQFQNNGVVDDSQLPKDRFSAERLKGVDSTLKIQPAKLEDSAVYLCASSLMAGEWNEQFFGPGTRLTVL.